A selection of T cell receptor beta chains follows, all from one sample in a study of blood T cell repertoires in COVID-19. The data were produced by immunoSEQ multiplex PCR, yet TCRdb's version contains in-frame clones alone and is incomplete. Of about 130,000 clones listed, about 83% were seen once; the top ten hold 12%. Sequencing used peripheral blood. Receptor source: a man between 60 and 75 years old with acute or convalescent COVID-19. The CDR3 runs from the conserved cysteine through the conserved F or W. The D gene is left open where the match is weak. Clone size appears in some rows only: once, few, many, or a class for an expanded clone.

j_call: TRBJ2-2; v_call: TRBV19; d_call: -; clone_size: -; cdr3_length: 16; cdr3_nt: TGTGCCAGTAGTAGGTCCGCGCGGGAGAACACCGGGGAGCTGTTTTTT; cdr3_aa: CASSRSARENTGELFF
j_call: TRBJ1-1; v_call: TRBV28; d_call: TRBD1; clone_size: -; cdr3_length: 15; cdr3_nt: TGTGCCAGCAGTTCGGGGGCAGGGGGGTACACTGAAGCTTTCTTT; cdr3_aa: CASSSGAGGYTEAFF
j_call: TRBJ1-2; v_call: TRBV12-3/TRBV12-4; d_call: -; clone_size: -; cdr3_length: 13; cdr3_nt: TGTGCCAGCACACTAGAACAGGGTAATGGCTACACCTTC; cdr3_aa: CASTLEQGNGYTF
j_call: TRBJ2-1; v_call: TRBV28; d_call: -; clone_size: once; cdr3_length: 11; cdr3_nt: TGTGCCAGCAGGCTCAGCGATGAGCAGTTCTTC; cdr3_aa: CASRLSDEQFF
j_call: TRBJ1-1; v_call: TRBV28; d_call: TRBD1; clone_size: once; cdr3_length: 14; cdr3_nt: TGTGCCACCCAGGGGGCGGACATGAACACTGAAGCTTTCTTT; cdr3_aa: CATQGADMNTEAFF
j_call: TRBJ2-7; v_call: TRBV28; d_call: -; clone_size: -; cdr3_length: 14; cdr3_nt: TGTGCCAGCAGCCGGACGGGGAGCTCCTACGAGCAGTACTTC; cdr3_aa: CASSRTGSSYEQYF
j_call: TRBJ2-7; v_call: TRBV3-1/TRBV3-2; d_call: TRBD1; clone_size: -; cdr3_length: 14; cdr3_nt: TGTGCCAGCAGCCAAAACAGGGGCGTAGGCGAGCAGTACTTC; cdr3_aa: CASSQNRGVGEQYF
j_call: TRBJ1-5; v_call: TRBV25-1; d_call: -; clone_size: -; cdr3_length: 17; cdr3_nt: TGTGCCAGCAGCCTCCTTACCACCCCGAGGGGCAATCAGCCCCAGCATTTT; cdr3_aa: CASSLLTTPRGNQPQHF
j_call: TRBJ2-2; v_call: TRBV7-9; d_call: -; clone_size: few; cdr3_length: 16; cdr3_nt: TGTGCCAGCAGCCCTCGATCGGGTTCCCGGACCGGGGAGCTGTTTTTT; cdr3_aa: CASSPRSGSRTGELFF
j_call: TRBJ2-3; v_call: TRBV4-2; d_call: TRBD2; clone_size: many; cdr3_length: 16; cdr3_nt: TGTGCCAGCAGCCAAGGGCTAGCGGGAGGGCCAGATACGCAGTATTTT; cdr3_aa: CASSQGLAGGPDTQYF
j_call: TRBJ1-6; v_call: TRBV7-9; d_call: -; clone_size: -; cdr3_length: 16; cdr3_nt: TGTGCCAGCAGCGACAGACCCGCCCGACTTAATTCACCCCTCCACTTT; cdr3_aa: CASSDRPARLNSPLHF
j_call: TRBJ2-7; v_call: TRBV24-1; d_call: -; clone_size: -; cdr3_length: 15; cdr3_nt: TGTGCCACCAGTGGTCCAGGGACAAGCTCCTACGAGCAGTACTTC; cdr3_aa: CATSGPGTSSYEQYF
j_call: TRBJ1-2; v_call: TRBV18; d_call: -; clone_size: once; cdr3_length: 16; cdr3_nt: TGTGCCAGCTCACCCCCGAGCAGGCGTACTAACTATGGCTACACCTTC; cdr3_aa: CASSPPSRRTNYGYTF
j_call: TRBJ2-3; v_call: TRBV28; d_call: -; clone_size: -; cdr3_length: 12; cdr3_nt: TGTGCCAGCAGCTCCTTCACAGATACGCAGTATTTT; cdr3_aa: CASSSFTDTQYF
j_call: TRBJ2-5; v_call: TRBV3-1/TRBV3-2; d_call: TRBD2; clone_size: -; cdr3_length: 15; cdr3_nt: TGTGCCAGCAGCTTGCTAGCGGGAGGGCCCGAGACCCAGTACTTC; cdr3_aa: CASSLLAGGPETQYF
j_call: TRBJ1-3; v_call: TRBV6-2/TRBV6-3; d_call: -; clone_size: once; cdr3_length: 14; cdr3_nt: TGTGCCAGCAGTTACACCGGCTCTGGAAACACCATATATTTT; cdr3_aa: CASSYTGSGNTIYF
j_call: TRBJ2-1; v_call: TRBV6-6; d_call: -; clone_size: few; cdr3_length: 15; cdr3_nt: TGTGCCAGCAGTTCCCAGGGCAGCTCCTACAATGAGCAGTTCTTC; cdr3_aa: CASSSQGSSYNEQFF
j_call: TRBJ2-7; v_call: TRBV5-1; d_call: TRBD1; clone_size: -; cdr3_length: 14; cdr3_nt: TGCGCCAGCAGCACCATGGACAGGTTTGACGAGCAGTACTTC; cdr3_aa: CASSTMDRFDEQYF
j_call: TRBJ1-4; v_call: TRBV4-1; d_call: -; clone_size: -; cdr3_length: 15; cdr3_nt: TGCGCCAGCAGCCAAGAACGGGGGTATGGTGAAAAACTGTTTTTT; cdr3_aa: CASSQERGYGEKLFF
j_call: TRBJ1-3; v_call: TRBV5-1; d_call: -; clone_size: -; cdr3_length: 16; cdr3_nt: TGCGCCAGCAGCTTGGAAGGAGGCGGCTCTGGAAACACCATATATTTT; cdr3_aa: CASSLEGGGSGNTIYF
j_call: TRBJ1-4; v_call: TRBV7-9; d_call: -; clone_size: -; cdr3_length: 13; cdr3_nt: TGTGCCAGCAGCTTAGGGGCGGGGGAAAAACTGTTTTTT; cdr3_aa: CASSLGAGEKLFF
j_call: TRBJ2-1; v_call: TRBV5-1; d_call: TRBD1; clone_size: -; cdr3_length: 15; cdr3_nt: TGCGCCAGCAGCTTGGACAGGGGGACCAATACTGAGCAGTTCTTC; cdr3_aa: CASSLDRGTNTEQFF
j_call: TRBJ2-1; v_call: TRBV27; d_call: -; clone_size: -; cdr3_length: 15; cdr3_nt: TGTGCCAGCAGTTCACCCGGATTCGCGGTCAATGAGCAGTTCTTC; cdr3_aa: CASSSPGFAVNEQFF
j_call: TRBJ2-7; v_call: TRBV5-1; d_call: -; clone_size: -; cdr3_length: 13; cdr3_nt: TGCGCCAGCAGCTTCTCCGAGAACCACGAGCAGTACTTC; cdr3_aa: CASSFSENHEQYF
j_call: TRBJ1-6; v_call: TRBV6-5; d_call: -; clone_size: -; cdr3_length: 15; cdr3_nt: TGTGCCAGCAGAGCTTCCAGGGTCACCTCTTCACCCCTCCACTTT; cdr3_aa: CASRASRVTSSPLHF
j_call: TRBJ2-3; v_call: TRBV5-4; d_call: TRBD1; clone_size: -; cdr3_length: 14; cdr3_nt: TGTGCCAGCAGCCGGACAGGGGGATCAGATACGCAGTATTTT; cdr3_aa: CASSRTGGSDTQYF
j_call: TRBJ2-7; v_call: TRBV6-5; d_call: -; clone_size: -; cdr3_length: 13; cdr3_nt: TGTGCCAGCAGCCCCCCCGGTAGCGACGAGCAGTACTTC; cdr3_aa: CASSPPGSDEQYF
j_call: TRBJ2-2; v_call: TRBV13; d_call: TRBD2; clone_size: -; cdr3_length: 19; cdr3_nt: TGTGCCAGCAGCTCACTAGCGGGAGGGCCGTCCGGCGGAACCGGGGAGCTGTTTTTT; cdr3_aa: CASSSLAGGPSGGTGELFF
j_call: TRBJ2-5; v_call: TRBV7-9; d_call: TRBD2; clone_size: -; cdr3_length: 18; cdr3_nt: TGTGCCAGCAGCTTAGTAGGGACTAGCGGGGGGATCGGGAAGACCCAGTACTTC; cdr3_aa: CASSLVGTSGGIGKTQYF
j_call: TRBJ2-7; v_call: TRBV19; d_call: TRBD1; clone_size: -; cdr3_length: 15; cdr3_nt: TGTGCCAGTAGTATAGTGGGGACAGGCACCTACGAGCAGTACTTC; cdr3_aa: CASSIVGTGTYEQYF
j_call: TRBJ2-1; v_call: TRBV18; d_call: -; clone_size: -; cdr3_length: 15; cdr3_nt: TGTGCCAGCTCACCGCAGCTAGGCGGGAACAATGAGCAGTTCTTC; cdr3_aa: CASSPQLGGNNEQFF
j_call: TRBJ1-3; v_call: TRBV27; d_call: -; clone_size: -; cdr3_length: 19; cdr3_nt: TGTGCCAGTCTTCGCCGGGACAAGAAATATATACCCTCTGGAAACACCATATATTTT; cdr3_aa: CASLRRDKKYIPSGNTIYF
j_call: TRBJ1-1; v_call: TRBV5-1; d_call: -; clone_size: -; cdr3_length: 15; cdr3_nt: TGCGCCAGCAGCTTGTTTCTCGGTTCTAGGACTGAAGCTTTCTTT; cdr3_aa: CASSLFLGSRTEAFF
j_call: TRBJ1-6; v_call: TRBV5-1; d_call: -; clone_size: -; cdr3_length: 15; cdr3_nt: TGCGCCAGCAGCTTGGAGCCCCACCCGAATTCACCCCTCCACTTT; cdr3_aa: CASSLEPHPNSPLHF
j_call: TRBJ1-3; v_call: TRBV6-6; d_call: -; clone_size: -; cdr3_length: 16; cdr3_nt: TGTGCCAGCAGCCCTAATCAGGGAGGACCTGGAAACACCATATATTTT; cdr3_aa: CASSPNQGGPGNTIYF
j_call: TRBJ2-1; v_call: TRBV7-2; d_call: TRBD2; clone_size: -; cdr3_length: 19; cdr3_nt: TGTGCCAGCAGCCGCTTTCTCACCGGGACTAGCGGGAGTAGGGATGAGCAGTTCTTC; cdr3_aa: CASSRFLTGTSGSRDEQFF
j_call: TRBJ2-3; v_call: TRBV3-1/TRBV3-2; d_call: TRBD2; clone_size: -; cdr3_length: 14; cdr3_nt: TGTGCCAGCAGCCAAACTAGCGACCCAGATACGCAGTATTTT; cdr3_aa: CASSQTSDPDTQYF
j_call: TRBJ2-1; v_call: TRBV11-2; d_call: TRBD1; clone_size: -; cdr3_length: 14; cdr3_nt: TGTGCCAGCAGCTCCCGACAGGGGGTCGATGAGCAGTTCTTC; cdr3_aa: CASSSRQGVDEQFF
j_call: TRBJ2-2; v_call: TRBV28; d_call: TRBD2; clone_size: -; cdr3_length: 15; cdr3_nt: TGTGCCAGTACTTTCGGGGGGGGCGACACCGGGGAGCTGTTTTTT; cdr3_aa: CASTFGGGDTGELFF
j_call: TRBJ2-1; v_call: TRBV6-4; d_call: -; clone_size: -; cdr3_length: 13; cdr3_nt: TGTGCCAGCAGTGACTCGATGACTAGTTTGCAGTTCTTC; cdr3_aa: CASSDSMTSLQFF
j_call: TRBJ2-2; v_call: TRBV7-8; d_call: TRBD1; clone_size: -; cdr3_length: 15; cdr3_nt: TGTGCCAGCAGCGCCCGGGACAGCAACACCGGGGAGCTGTTTTTT; cdr3_aa: CASSARDSNTGELFF